Below are 10 T cell receptor beta chains sequenced from a single sample in a study of blood T cell repertoires in COVID-19. Sequenced by immunoSEQ multiplex PCR; TCRdb stores in-frame clones only, minus some. The sample has roughly 230,000 clones; over 70% are singletons. The sequencing input was peripheral blood. These receptors were collected from a woman of 80 years or more with acute or convalescent COVID-19.

The V gene is TRBV28, the J gene TRBJ1-5; D gene unclear. The CDR3 consists of 12 residues. Per the germline V gene, CDR1 is MDHEN and CDR2 is SYDVKM. Trimming cost V 7 bases and J 4 bases, with 8 bases left between them. CDR3 nucleotide sequence: TGTGCCAGCAAAACGGGGAATCAGCCCCAGCATTTT. This sequence encodes CASKTGNQPQHF.

The genes are TRBV27 and TRBJ2-5; possibly TRBD1 for D (6 bases). The CDR3 length is 14 residues. Trimming left V 2 bases short and J 4 bases short, with 11 bases between. Germline loops: CDR1 MNHEY, CDR2 SMNVEV (reference sequence). As DNA, the CDR3 is TGTGCCAGCAGTTTACTTGAAGGGGGAGAGACCCAGTACTTC. This gives the protein CASSLLEGGETQYF.

In its sample, this clone was seen once. The J gene is TRBJ1-6, the V gene TRBV3-1 (or the pseudogene TRBV3-2); no definite D call. The CDR3 consists of 14 residues. V was pared by 4 bases and J by 9 bases, with 13 bases between. Germline CDR1 and CDR2: LGHDT and YNNKEL (reference sequence). The CDR3 is CASSRGPKFSPLHF. Here the CDR3 DNA reads TGTGCCAGCAGCCGCGGCCCAAAGTTTTCACCCCTCCACTTT.

V is TRBV18 and J is TRBJ1-1, with TRBD1 matching 8 bases. The CDR3 has 15 amino acids. Trimming at V came to 2 bases and at J to 4 bases, leaving 6 bases not matched to a gene. In germline, CDR1 is KGHSH, CDR2 LQKENI. CDR3 region: CASSPSQGATTEAFF. DNA for the CDR3: TGTGCCAGCTCACCAAGCCAGGGGGCGACCACTGAAGCTTTCTTT. Combining the CDR3 with reference TRBV18 and TRBJ1-1 gives the whole variable domain NAGVMQNPRHLVRRRGQEARLRCSPMKGHSHVYWYRQLPEEGLKFMVYLQKENIIDESGMPKERFSAEFPKEGPSILRIQQVVRGDSAAYFCASSPSQGATTEAFFGQGTRLTVV.

V is TRBV6-5 and J is TRBJ1-3; no definite D call. Germline V gene lookup returns CDR1 MNHEY and CDR2 SVGAGI. The CDR3 has 16 amino acids. The V end lost 0 bases, the J end lost 0 bases, and 9 bases lay between the germline ends. This chain's CDR3 is CASSYSVGSSGNTIYF. CDR3 bases: TGTGCCAGCAGTTACTCGGTCGGGTCCTCTGGAAACACCATATATTTT.

The genes are TRBV21-1 and TRBJ2-3; the table assigns TRBD1, which was not confirmed against the DNA. TRBV21-1 is reported as a pseudogene. The CDR3 is made up of 13 amino acids. Here the CDR3 reads CAKTTGILDTQYF. The CDR3 coding sequence is TGTGCCAAGACGACAGGGATTTTAGATACGCAGTATTTT.

The rearrangement joins TRBV4-2 to TRBJ1-3, with unresolved D. Germline V gives CDR1 LGHNA, CDR2 YNFKEQ. V lost 0 bases and J 0 bases, leaving 6 bases between the germline ends. The CDR3 sequence is 15 residues long. CDR3 DNA sequence: TGTGCCAGCAGCCAAGATTGGAGCTCTGGAAACACCATATATTTT. Its protein product is CASSQDWSSGNTIYF.

The chain recombines TRBV3-1 (or the pseudogene TRBV3-2) with TRBJ2-7, with 11 positions matching TRBD1. CDR1 and CDR2 (germline): LGHDT, YNNKEL (reference sequence). V was pared by 3 bases and J by 10 bases, with 5 bases of the junction left unmatched. CDR3 length equals 13 residues. The CDR3 bases are TGTGCCAGCAGCCACCGGACAGGGGGCTCTCAGTACTTC. Translated: CASSHRTGGSQYF.

The chain recombines TRBV5-1 with TRBJ1-1, with TRBD1 matching over 10 bases. Germline V gives CDR1 SGHRS, CDR2 YFSETQ. The junction had 6 bases not matched to a gene; V was cut back by 3 bases and J by 4 bases. This CDR3 is 15 amino acids long. The CDR3 bases are TGCGCCAGCAGCTCCCGACAGGGGGCTAGCACTGAAGCTTTCTTT. Amino acid sequence: CASSSRQGASTEAFF. The full variable domain, with the rest looked up from reference TRBV5-1 and TRBJ1-1, is KAGVTQTPRYLIKTRGQQVTLSCSPISGHRSVSWYQQTPGQGLQFLFEYFSETQRNKGNFPGRFSGRQFSNSRSEMNVSTLELGDSALYLCASSSRQGASTEAFFGQGTRLTVV.

V gene TRBV4-1 combines with J gene TRBJ2-2; 7 bases agree with TRBD1. Germline trimming cut 0 bases from V and 6 bases from J; bases unmatched to any gene: 7. There are 16 residues in the CDR3. Germline V gene lookup returns CDR1 MGHRA and CDR2 YSYEKL. The CDR3 protein is CASSQESGQGAGELFF. CDR3 DNA: TGCGCCAGCAGCCAAGAGAGTGGGCAGGGGGCCGGGGAGCTGTTTTTT.